A single sample is the source of the 4 T cell receptor beta chains below, sequenced in a study of beta chain features in type 1 diabetes. The study reverse transcribed the entire isolated RNA, so it sequenced expressed TCRB transcripts. The assay was immunoSEQ multiplex PCR, and TCRdb's table has in-frame clones only and misses some. The data show approximately 140,000 clones, under 60% seen once. The sequencing sample was made of Tregs from blood. The receptors here all came from a man younger than 35 in good health.

Written as DNA, the CDR3 is TGTGCCAGCAGCCTGGCGGGACAGGGTCTTCAGCCCCAGCATTTT. Translated: CASSLAGQGLQPQHF. The V and J genes are TRBV5-6 and TRBJ1-5, with 9 nucleotides matching TRBD1. Germline CDR1 SGHDT, CDR2 YYEEEE. V lost 4 bases and J lost 6; bases outside the gene matches: 8. This CDR3 has 15 residues.

V and J are TRBV7-3 and TRBJ2-3; D gene unclear. V lost 2 bases to trimming and J lost 2 bases, with 5 bases between them. This CDR3 has 13 amino acids. The germline V gene has CDR1 SGHTA and CDR2 FQGTGA. The CDR3 sequence is CASSLPHTDTQYF. For the CDR3, the DNA is TGTGCCAGCAGCTTACCCCACACAGATACGCAGTATTTT.

The chain uses TRBV7-2 and TRBJ2-7, with 7 bases aligning to TRBD2. Per the germline V gene, CDR1 is SGHTA and CDR2 is FQGNSA. Trimming at V came to 3 bases and at J to 4 bases, leaving 6 bases not matched to a gene. The CDR3 totals 14 residues. CDR3 in amino acids: CASSFRGGSYEQYF. CDR3 DNA: TGTGCCAGCAGCTTTAGAGGCGGGAGTTACGAGCAGTACTTC.

The CDR3 loop is CASSSGTANTEAFF. CDR3 in DNA: TGCGCCAGCAGTTCCGGGACAGCGAACACTGAAGCTTTCTTT. The chain employs TRBV5-1 and TRBJ1-1, with 7 bases identical to TRBD1. The CDR3 runs 14 residues. Germline assignment: CDR1 SGHRS and CDR2 YFSETQ. J gave up 1 base and V 5 bases, and 5 bases lay outside the gene matches.